This T cell receptor beta chain was sequenced in a study of T-cell memory formation after mild COVID-19. This clonotype came up a few times. This CDR3 contains 14 residues. V lost 4 bases and J 4 bases, leaving 12 bases between the germline ends. Germline V gene sequence: CDR1 SGHAT, CDR2 FQNNGV. A single record per CDR3 protein comes from TCRdb applying MiXCR to the 5' RACE reads. The sample lists about 360,000 distinct CDR3 sequences, approximately 12% occurring once. This TCR was sampled from a man younger than 30 who had mild COVID-19 (a few samples of this study predate the infection). Cell type and time point are not known. Sequencing was done on a sample of PBMCs or a T cell subset sorted from them (not recorded which). The V call is TRBV11-2, the J call TRBJ2-3, with a weak D call TRBD2 (5 bases). Here the CDR3 reads CASSSAAGADTQYF. The DNA of the CDR3 is TGTGCCAGCAGCTCGGCTGCGGGCGCAGATACGCAGTATTTT.